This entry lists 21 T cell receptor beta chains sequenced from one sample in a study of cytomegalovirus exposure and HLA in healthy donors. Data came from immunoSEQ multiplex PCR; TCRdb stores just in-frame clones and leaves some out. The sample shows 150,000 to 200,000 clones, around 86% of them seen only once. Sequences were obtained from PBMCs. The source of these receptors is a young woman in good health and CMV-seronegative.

The chain's CDR3 is CASSFRGRTGELFF. Here the CDR3 DNA reads TGTGCCAGCAGCTTTAGAGGGAGGACCGGGGAGCTGTTTTTT. The J gene is TRBJ2-2, the V gene TRBV5-4, with TRBD2 as a possible D gene (6 bases). The germline V and J ends were trimmed by 2 bases and 5 bases, with 10 bases remaining between them. CDR1 and CDR2 (germline): SGHNT, YYREEE (reference sequence). The CDR3 loop spans 14 amino acids. Full variable domain (outside the CDR3, taken from reference TRBV5-4 and TRBJ2-2): ETGVTQSPTHLIKTRGQQVTLRCSSQSGHNTVSWYQQALGQGPQFIFQYYREEENGRGNFPPRFSGLQFPNYSSELNVNALELDDSALYLCASSFRGRTGELFFGEGSRLTVL.

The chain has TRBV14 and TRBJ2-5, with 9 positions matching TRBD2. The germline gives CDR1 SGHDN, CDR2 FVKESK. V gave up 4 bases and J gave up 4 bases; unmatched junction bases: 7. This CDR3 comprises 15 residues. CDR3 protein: CASSLIAGVVETQYF. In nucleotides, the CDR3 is TGTGCCAGCAGCCTCATAGCGGGAGTGGTAGAGACCCAGTACTTC.

CDR3 in amino acids: CASSPPGLAGSSRNEQFF. In DNA, the CDR3 is TGTGCCAGCTCACCACCGGGACTAGCGGGATCCTCTCGCAATGAGCAGTTCTTC. The rearrangement links TRBV18 to TRBJ2-1; TRBD2 agrees at 13 bases. The length of the CDR3 is 18 residues. J was trimmed by 6 bases and V by 0 bases; bases with no gene match: 8. Germline V lookup: CDR1 KGHSH, CDR2 LQKENI.

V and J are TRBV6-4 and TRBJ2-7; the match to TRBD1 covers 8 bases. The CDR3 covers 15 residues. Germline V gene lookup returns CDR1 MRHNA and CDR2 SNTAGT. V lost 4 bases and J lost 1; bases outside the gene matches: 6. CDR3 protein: CASSVGTGESYEQYF. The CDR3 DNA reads TGTGCCAGCAGTGTCGGGACAGGAGAATCCTACGAGCAGTACTTC.

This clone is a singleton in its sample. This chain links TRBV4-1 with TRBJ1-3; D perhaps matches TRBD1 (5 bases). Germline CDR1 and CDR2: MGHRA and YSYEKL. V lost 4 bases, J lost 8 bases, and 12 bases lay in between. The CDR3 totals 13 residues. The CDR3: CASSPTAIDTIYF. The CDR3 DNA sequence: TGCGCCAGCAGCCCGACAGCAATAGACACCATATATTTT.

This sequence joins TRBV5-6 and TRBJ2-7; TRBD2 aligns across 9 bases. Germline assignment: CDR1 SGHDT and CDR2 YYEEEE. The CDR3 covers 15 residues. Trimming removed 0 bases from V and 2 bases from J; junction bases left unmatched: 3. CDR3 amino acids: CASSLAAGGPYEQYF. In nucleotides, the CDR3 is TGTGCCAGCAGCTTGGCGGCGGGAGGGCCCTACGAGCAGTACTTC.

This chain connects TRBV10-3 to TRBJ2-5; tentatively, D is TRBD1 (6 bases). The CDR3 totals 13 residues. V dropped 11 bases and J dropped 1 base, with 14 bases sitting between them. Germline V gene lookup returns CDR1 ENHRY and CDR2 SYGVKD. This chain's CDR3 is CAANREIQETQYF. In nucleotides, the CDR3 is TGTGCCGCAAACAGGGAGATCCAAGAGACCCAGTACTTC.

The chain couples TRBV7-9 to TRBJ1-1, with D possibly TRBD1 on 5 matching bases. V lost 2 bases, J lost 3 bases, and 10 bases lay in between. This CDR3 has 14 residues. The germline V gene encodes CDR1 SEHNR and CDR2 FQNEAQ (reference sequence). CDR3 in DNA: TGTGCCAGCAGCTTACCCCCGGGGGACACTGAAGCTTTCTTT. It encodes CASSLPPGDTEAFF.

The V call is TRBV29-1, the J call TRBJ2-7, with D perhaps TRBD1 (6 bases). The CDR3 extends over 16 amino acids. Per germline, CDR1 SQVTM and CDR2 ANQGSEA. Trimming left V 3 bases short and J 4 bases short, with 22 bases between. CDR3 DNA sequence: TGCAGCGTTGATCTGTCGGCCAGGGGTATAGGGTACGAGCAGTACTTC. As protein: CSVDLSARGIGYEQYF.

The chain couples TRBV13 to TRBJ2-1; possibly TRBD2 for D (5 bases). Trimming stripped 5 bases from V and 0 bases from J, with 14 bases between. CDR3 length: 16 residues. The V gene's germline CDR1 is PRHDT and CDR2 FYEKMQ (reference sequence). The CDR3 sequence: CASSPRTGSSYNEQFF. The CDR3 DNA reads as TGTGCCAGCAGCCCCCGGACGGGGAGCTCCTACAATGAGCAGTTCTTC.

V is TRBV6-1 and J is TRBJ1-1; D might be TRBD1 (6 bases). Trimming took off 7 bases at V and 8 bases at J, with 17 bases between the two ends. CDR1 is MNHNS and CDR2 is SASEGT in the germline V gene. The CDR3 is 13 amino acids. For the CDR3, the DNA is TGTGCCAGCAAAGAAGGGGGGGCAGGGGAAGCTTTCTTT. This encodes CASKEGGAGEAFF.

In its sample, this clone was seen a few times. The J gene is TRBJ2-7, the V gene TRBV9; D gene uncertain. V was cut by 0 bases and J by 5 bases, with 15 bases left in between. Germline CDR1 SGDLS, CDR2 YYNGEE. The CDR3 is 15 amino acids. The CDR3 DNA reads TGTGCCAGCAGCGTAGGCGGTCACACCTCACACGAGCAGTACTTC. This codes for CASSVGGHTSHEQYF.

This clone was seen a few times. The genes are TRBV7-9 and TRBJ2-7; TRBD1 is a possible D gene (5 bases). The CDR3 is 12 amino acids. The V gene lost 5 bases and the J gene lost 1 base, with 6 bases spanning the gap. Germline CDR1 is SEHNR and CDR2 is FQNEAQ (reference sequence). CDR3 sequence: CASSPGSYEQYF. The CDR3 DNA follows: TGTGCCAGCAGCCCAGGGTCCTACGAGCAGTACTTC.

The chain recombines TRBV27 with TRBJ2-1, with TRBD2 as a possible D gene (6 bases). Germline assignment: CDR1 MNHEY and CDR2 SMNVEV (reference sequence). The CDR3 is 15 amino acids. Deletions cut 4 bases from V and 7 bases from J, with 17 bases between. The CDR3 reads CASSSAPAGRNEQFF. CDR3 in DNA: TGTGCCAGCAGTTCGGCCCCGGCAGGGAGGAATGAGCAGTTCTTC.

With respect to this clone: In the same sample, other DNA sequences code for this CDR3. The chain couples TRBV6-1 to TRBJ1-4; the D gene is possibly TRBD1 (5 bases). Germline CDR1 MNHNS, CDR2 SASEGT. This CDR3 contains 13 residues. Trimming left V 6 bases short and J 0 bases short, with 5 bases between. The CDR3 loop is CASRTATNEKLFF. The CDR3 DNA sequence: TGTGCCAGCAGGACAGCAACTAATGAAAAACTGTTTTTT.

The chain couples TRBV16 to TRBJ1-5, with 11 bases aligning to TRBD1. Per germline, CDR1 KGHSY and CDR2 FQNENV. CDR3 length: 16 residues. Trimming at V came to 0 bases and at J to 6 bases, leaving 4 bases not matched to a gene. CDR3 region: CASSQSWTGGGQPQHF. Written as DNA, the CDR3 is TGTGCCAGCAGCCAATCTTGGACAGGGGGCGGTCAGCCCCAGCATTTT.

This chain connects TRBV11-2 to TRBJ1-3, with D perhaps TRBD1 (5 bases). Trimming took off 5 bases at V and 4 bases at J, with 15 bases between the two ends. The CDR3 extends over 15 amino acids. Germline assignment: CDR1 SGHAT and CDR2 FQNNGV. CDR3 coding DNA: TGTGCCAGCAGCCCTACCCAGGGAGGAGGAAACACCATATATTTT. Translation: CASSPTQGGGNTIYF.

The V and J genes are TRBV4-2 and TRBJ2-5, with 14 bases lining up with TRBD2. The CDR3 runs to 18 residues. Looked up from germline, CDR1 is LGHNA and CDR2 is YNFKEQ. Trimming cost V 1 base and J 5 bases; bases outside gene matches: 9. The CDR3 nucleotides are TGTGCCAGCAGCCAAGGACTAGCGGGGGGGATTGCTGGGGAGACCCAGTACTTC. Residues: CASSQGLAGGIAGETQYF.

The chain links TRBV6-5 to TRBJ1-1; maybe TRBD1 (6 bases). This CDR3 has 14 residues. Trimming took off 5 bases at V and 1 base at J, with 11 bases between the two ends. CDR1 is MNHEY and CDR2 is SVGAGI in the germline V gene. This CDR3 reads CASSKIQGNTEAFF. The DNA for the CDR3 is TGTGCCAGCAGTAAAATACAGGGGAACACTGAAGCTTTCTTT.

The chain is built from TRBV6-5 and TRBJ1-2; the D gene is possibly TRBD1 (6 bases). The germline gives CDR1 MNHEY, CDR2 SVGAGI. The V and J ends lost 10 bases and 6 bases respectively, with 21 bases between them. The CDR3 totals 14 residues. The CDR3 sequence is CATTTGSRVNGYTF. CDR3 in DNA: TGTGCCACCACAACAGGGAGTAGAGTTAATGGCTACACCTTC.

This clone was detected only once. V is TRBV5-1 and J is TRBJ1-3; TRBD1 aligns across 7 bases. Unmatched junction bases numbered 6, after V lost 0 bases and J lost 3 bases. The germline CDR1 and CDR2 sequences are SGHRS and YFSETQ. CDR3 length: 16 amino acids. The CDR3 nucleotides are TGCGCCAGCAGCTTGGATGGACAGGCGCGTGGAAACACCATATATTTT. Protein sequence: CASSLDGQARGNTIYF. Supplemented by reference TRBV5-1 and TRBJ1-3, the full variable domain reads KAGVTQTPRYLIKTRGQQVTLSCSPISGHRSVSWYQQTPGQGLQFLFEYFSETQRNKGNFPGRFSGRQFSNSRSEMNVSTLELGDSALYLCASSLDGQARGNTIYFGEGSWLTVV.